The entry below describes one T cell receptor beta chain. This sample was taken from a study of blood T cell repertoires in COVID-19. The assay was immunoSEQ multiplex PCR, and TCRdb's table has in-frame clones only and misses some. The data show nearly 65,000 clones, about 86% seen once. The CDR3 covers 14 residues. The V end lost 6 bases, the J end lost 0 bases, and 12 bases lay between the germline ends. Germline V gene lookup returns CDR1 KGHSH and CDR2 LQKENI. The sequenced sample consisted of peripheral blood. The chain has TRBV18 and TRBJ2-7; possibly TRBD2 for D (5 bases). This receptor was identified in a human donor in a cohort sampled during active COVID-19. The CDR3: CASSPGEGSYEQYF. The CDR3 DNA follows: TGTGCCAGCTCCCCAGGTGAGGGCTCCTACGAGCAGTACTTC.